The 6 T cell receptor beta chains below come from one sample, sequenced in a study of tissue T cells after allogeneic stem cell transplantation. Sequencing was performed with immunoSEQ multiplex PCR; in TCRdb, only in-frame clones are kept and a portion is missing. In the table there are roughly 5,300 clones, about 51% of which are singletons. As to time point: mouse harvest day 7 after allogeneic transplant. Tail vein injection delivered 10^7 T-cell-depleted bone marrow cells and 10^6 splenic CD5+ T cells. Sequencing was performed on gut tissue. The receptors stem from a female BALB/c mouse given C57BL/6 T cells with graft-versus-host disease after an allogeneic hematopoietic cell transplant.

About this clone: Gene names follow the mouse nomenclature. The DNA ends 1 residue before the CDR3 does, and the rest of the CDR3 is filled in from the germline J gene. The rearrangement links TRBV13-3 to TRBJ2-5; no clear D gene. This CDR3 spans 15 amino acids. Between the trimmed V and J ends, which lost 0 bases and 0 bases, there was a span of 8 bases. The germline gives CDR1 NNHDY, CDR2 SYVADS. This chain's CDR3 is CASSDARSNQDTQYF. Partial CDR3 DNA: TGTGCCAGCAGTGATGCTCGAAGTAACCAAGACACCCAGTAC. The full variable domain, with the rest looked up from reference TRBV13-3 and TRBJ2-5, is EAAVTQSPRSKVAVTGGKVTLSCHQTNNHDYMYWYRQDTGHGLRLIHYSYVADSTEKGDIPDGYKASRPSQENFSLILELASLSQTAVYFCASSDARSNQDTQYFGPGTRLLVL.

Remarks on this clone: Germline and genes here are mouse. The read falls 1 residue short of the CDR3 end, and the missing part is taken from the germline J gene. The J gene is TRBJ2-3, the V gene TRBV4; no clear D gene. Germline CDR1 and CDR2: LGHDT and YNNKQL (reference sequence). The CDR3 has 14 residues. Trimming shortened V by 8 bases and J by 0 bases, and 12 bases separated the two germline ends. CDR3 amino acids: CASGPGSSAETLYF. The sequenced part of the CDR3 DNA is TGTGCCAGCGGCCCGGGGTCTAGTGCAGAAACGCTGTAT.

This clone is termed medium-sized. Gene names denote mouse genes. The DNA ends 1 residue before the CDR3 does, and the rest of the CDR3 is filled in from the germline J gene. V gene TRBV4 combines with J gene TRBJ2-7; the match to TRBD2 covers 13 bases. Germline CDR1 and CDR2: LGHDT and YNNKQL (reference sequence). This CDR3 has 15 amino acids. J lost 3 bases, V lost 5 bases, and 4 bases had no gene match. The sequenced CDR3 bases are TGTGCCAGCAGCCCCGGGACTGGGGGGGTCTATGAACAGTAC. Translation: CASSPGTGGVYEQY. The CDR3 as a whole reads CASSPGTGGVYEQYF.

A word on this clone: Each gene name is a mouse one. The missing CDR3 end, 1 residue past where the read stops, is filled in from the germline J gene. V gene TRBV26 combines with J gene TRBJ2-4; D gene ambiguous. V was shortened by 0 bases and J by 0 bases, with 7 bases between the two germline ends. The CDR3 spans 15 residues. Per germline, CDR1 KGHPV and CDR2 FQNQEV (reference sequence). The sequenced part of the CDR3 DNA is TGTGCCAGCAGTCTGTCAAGCAGTAGTCAAAACACCTTGTAC. Residues: CASSLSSSSQNTLY. The full CDR3 reads CASSLSSSSQNTLYF.

Worth noting for this clone: The listed genes are named as in mouse. The missing CDR3 end, 1 residue past where the read stops, is filled in from the germline J gene. The chain couples TRBV3 to TRBJ2-7, with D hard to call. Germline CDR1 SNHLY, CDR2 FYNGKV (reference sequence). V lost 0 bases and J 4 bases, leaving 7 bases between the germline ends. The CDR3 sequence is 13 residues long. This CDR3 is CASSLALGYEQYF. The sequenced part of the CDR3 DNA is TGTGCCAGCAGCTTAGCGCTAGGTTATGAACAGTAC.

As regards this clone: Gene labels here are mouse ones. The read gets to within 1 residue of the CDR3 end, and the germline J gene fills in the rest. V usage is TRBV23 and J usage is TRBJ1-5; the DNA was not compared with TRBD1, the D call given in the table. This CDR3 has 13 residues. Germline values: CDR1 KGHTA, CDR2 FQNQQP. The sequenced part of the CDR3 DNA is TGCTCCAGCAGTCCTCGGACAGGCCAGGCTCCGCTT. The encoded protein is CSSSPRTGQAPL. The full-length CDR3 reads as CSSSPRTGQAPLF. Supplemented by reference TRBV23 and TRBJ1-5, the full variable domain reads DAAVTQKPRYLIKMKGQEAEMKCIPEKGHTAVFWYQQKQSKELKFLIYFQNQQPLDQIDMVKERFSAVCPSSSLCSLGIRTCEAEDSALYLCSSSPRTGQAPLFGEGTRLSVL.